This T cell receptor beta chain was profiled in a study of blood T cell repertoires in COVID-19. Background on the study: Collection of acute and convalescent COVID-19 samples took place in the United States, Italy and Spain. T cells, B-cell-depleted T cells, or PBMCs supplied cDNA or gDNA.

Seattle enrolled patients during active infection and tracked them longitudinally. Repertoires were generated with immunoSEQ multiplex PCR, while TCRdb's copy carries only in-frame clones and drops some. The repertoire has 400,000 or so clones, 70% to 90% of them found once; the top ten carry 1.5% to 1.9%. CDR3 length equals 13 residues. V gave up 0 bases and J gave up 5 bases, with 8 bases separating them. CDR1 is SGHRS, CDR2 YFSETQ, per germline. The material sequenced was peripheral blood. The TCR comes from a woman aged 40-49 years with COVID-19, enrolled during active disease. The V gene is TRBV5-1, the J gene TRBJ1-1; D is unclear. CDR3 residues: CASSLASRTEAFF. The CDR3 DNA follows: TGCGCCAGCAGCTTGGCTAGCAGGACTGAAGCTTTCTTT.